Listed here are 2 T cell receptor beta chains from one sample, sequenced in a study of blood T cells in healthy people across ages. Then a second PCR, running about 6 to 12 cycles, was carried out with a sample-barcoded 5' primer and a J-beta primer mix. TCRdb reprocessed the 5' RACE reads with MiXCR, giving one entry per CDR3 protein. This table has over 600,000 distinct CDR3 sequences, around 21% appearing once. The specimen was blood. The receptors come from a man between 70 and 80 years old in good health.

The chain uses TRBV3-1 and TRBJ2-7; 8 nucleotides line up with TRBD2. The germline gives CDR1 LGHDT, CDR2 YNNKEL (reference sequence). The CDR3 loop spans 16 amino acids. The trim removed 1 base at V and 0 bases at J, leaving 5 bases unmatched. CDR3 in DNA: TGTGCCAGCAGCCAAGGCCCCAGCGGGAGCTCCTACGAGCAGTACTTC. It encodes CASSQGPSGSSYEQYF.

This clonotype was seen repeatedly, ten times or more. The rearrangement links TRBV18 to TRBJ2-3, with no clear D. The CDR3 extends over 13 amino acids. V shed 0 bases and J shed 4 bases, with 5 bases lying between them. Per germline, CDR1 KGHSH and CDR2 LQKENI. The CDR3 is CASSPPEADTQYF. The CDR3 region has the DNA TGTGCCAGCTCACCACCGGAAGCAGATACGCAGTATTTT.